The present T cell receptor beta chain was sequenced within a study of spatial heterogeneity in lung cancer. The overall study: An average of more than ten raw reads was observed per unique TCR and UMI combination.

By frequency in the sample, this clonotype is medium-sized. TCR cDNA molecules each had a unique molecular identifier. TCRdb re-analysed the 5' RACE reads in MiXCR, keeping a single row per CDR3 protein. The sample lists around 2,500 distinct CDR3 sequences; more than 1.5% were seen once. Specified time point: sample taken at primary tumor resection. A total of approximately 70 untreated early-stage non-small cell lung cancer patients served as donors. Germline assignment: CDR1 LGHNT and CDR2 FRNRAP. V was shortened by 1 base and J by 3 bases, with 7 bases between the two germline ends. The CDR3 is made up of 14 amino acids.

This TCR was sampled from a male donor with early-stage non-small cell lung cancer. This sequence joins TRBV12-5 and TRBJ1-3; a possible D gene is TRBD1 (5 bases). The specimen comprised normal lung tissue next to the tumor, sampled at surgery. CDR3 in DNA: TGTGCTAGTGGTTTGGGTCAGGGTGGAAACACCATATATTTT. Translating gives CASGLGQGGNTIYF.